Following are 31 T cell receptor beta chains from one sample sequenced in a study of identical twins. In TCRdb, the 5' RACE reads were re-called with MiXCR into one record per CDR3 protein. The table lists a few hundred thousand distinct CDR3 sequences, approximately 11% of them singletons, with about 4.1% in the top ten. In addition, the sample was reused for a study of yellow fever vaccine responses in identical twins.

Input material: memory (CD45RO+) T cells sorted from blood. All receptors derive from a woman younger than 30 in good health.

This clonotype was counted between two and nine times. The rearrangement uses TRBV20-1 and TRBJ2-7; D is undetermined. The CDR3 has 13 residues. V dropped 8 bases and J dropped 0 bases, with 14 bases sitting between them. Germline assignment: CDR1 DFQATT and CDR2 SNEGSKA (reference sequence). The CDR3 DNA reads TGCAGTCCTCAAGGCGCTGTCTCCTACGAGCAGTACTTC. Its protein product is CSPQGAVSYEQYF.

The genes are TRBV11-3 and TRBJ2-7; D is possibly TRBD1 (6 bases). V was cut by 4 bases and J by 9 bases, with 16 bases left in between. This CDR3 contains 13 residues. Germline values: CDR1 SGHNT, CDR2 YENEEA. The CDR3 DNA reads TGTGCCAGCAGCTCCACAGGGTCCCTTGGGCAGTACTTC. It translates to CASSSTGSLGQYF.

As DNA, the CDR3 is TGTGCCAGCAGTGACGGCTCTCCAGGCGGGGGGGCCGGGGAGCTGTTTTTT. This sequence encodes CASSDGSPGGGAGELFF. The chain is built from TRBV6-4 and TRBJ2-2, with TRBD2 matching 9 bases. Trimming removed 2 bases from V and 6 bases from J; junction bases left unmatched: 10. This CDR3 has 17 amino acids. Germline loops: CDR1 MRHNA, CDR2 SNTAGT.

This clonotype was recorded a few times. The chain employs TRBV30 and TRBJ2-1; TRBD2 is a possible D gene (7 bases). CDR1 and CDR2 from the germline V gene are GTSNPN and SVGIG (reference sequence). CDR3 size: 13 residues. V lost 0 bases to trimming and J lost 10 bases, with 13 bases between them. The CDR3 DNA is TGTGCCTGGAGTGTCCAACCGGGGGGCGAGCAGTTCTTC. Encoded protein: CAWSVQPGGEQFF.

The chain employs TRBV6-2 or TRBV6-3 and TRBJ2-5; D gene uncertain. This CDR3 region has 14 residues. Trimming left V 10 bases short and J 1 base short, with 16 bases between. Germline V gene lookup returns CDR1 MNHEY and CDR2 SVGEGT. Written as DNA, the CDR3 is TGTGCCACCGAGCCTATAGGGCTCCAAGAGACCCAGTACTTC. Translation: CATEPIGLQETQYF.

There are a few counts of this clonotype. The chain couples TRBV7-2 to TRBJ2-7; TRBD1 aligns across 7 bases. This CDR3 is built from 17 residues. Trimming took 4 bases from V and 1 from J; bases not matched to a gene: 13. From germline, CDR1 is SGHTA and CDR2 FQGNSA. Here the CDR3 DNA reads TGTGCCAGCAGCTATGATGTACAGGGGAGAGGGTCCTACGAGCAGTACTTC. Its protein product is CASSYDVQGRGSYEQYF.

The V gene is TRBV5-4, the J gene TRBJ2-1; D gene uncertain. Germline values: CDR1 SGHNT, CDR2 YYREEE (reference sequence). This CDR3 is 13 amino acids long. Trimming removed 2 bases from V and 4 bases from J, with 7 bases in between. The CDR3 nucleotides are TGTGCCAGCAGCTTCGACGAATACAATGAGCAGTTCTTC. Translation: CASSFDEYNEQFF.

This clonotype was seen a handful of times. The rearrangement links TRBV11-2 to TRBJ1-1; D is uncertain. Per the germline V gene, CDR1 is SGHAT and CDR2 is FQNNGV. The CDR3 spans 15 residues. Deletions cut 1 base from V and 3 bases from J, with 12 bases between. CDR3 nucleotide sequence: TGTGCCAGCAGCTTAGTGTGGGAAGGACACACTGAAGCTTTCTTT. The encoded protein is CASSLVWEGHTEAFF.

This chain links TRBV20-1 with TRBJ2-7; 10 bases agree with TRBD2. The CDR3 is 15 amino acids. The germline V gene has CDR1 DFQATT and CDR2 SNEGSKA (reference sequence). V shed 3 bases, J shed 2 bases, and the junction held 7 bases outside the gene matches. For the CDR3, the DNA is TGCAGTGCTAGTCTTCCTAGCGGGGGCACCTACGAGCAGTACTTC. Translation: CSASLPSGGTYEQYF.

The chain links TRBV6-5 to TRBJ2-1; D is perhaps TRBD1 (6 bases). Trimming shortened V by 2 bases and J by 8 bases, and 10 bases separated the two germline ends. The germline CDR1 and CDR2 sequences are MNHEY and SVGAGI. The CDR3 runs to 13 residues. The DNA for the CDR3 is TGTGCCAGCAGTTACCGGGACAATTATGAGCAGTTCTTC. Residues: CASSYRDNYEQFF.

This clonotype came up many times. The chain joins TRBV12-3 or TRBV12-4 to TRBJ2-7, with D unclear. The ends were cut back, 3 bases at V and 3 bases at J, with 9 bases in the middle. The CDR3 is 13 residues long. Here the CDR3 reads CASSLGGLYEQYF. CDR3 sequence (DNA): TGTGCCAGCAGTTTGGGTGGCCTCTACGAGCAGTACTTC.

This clonotype was picked up many times. The chain uses TRBV29-1 and TRBJ2-1; possibly TRBD2 for D (6 bases). Trimming took 4 bases from V and 3 from J, leaving 13 bases between them. Per germline, CDR1 SQVTM and CDR2 ANQGSEA. The CDR3 spans 14 residues. CDR3 loop: CSVGPGALYNEQFF. The CDR3 DNA sequence: TGCAGCGTTGGTCCGGGAGCCCTCTACAATGAGCAGTTCTTC.

This clonotype was picked up many times. The chain is built from TRBV12-3 or TRBV12-4 and TRBJ2-7; D possibly corresponds to TRBD1 (6 bases). V lost 3 bases, J lost 1 base, and 10 bases lay in between. CDR3 size: 14 residues. CDR3 sequence: CASSFGGQSYEQYF. In nucleotides, the CDR3 is TGTGCCAGCAGTTTTGGAGGACAGTCCTACGAGCAGTACTTC.

This clonotype was counted between two and nine times. J is TRBJ2-5 and V is TRBV20-1, with 8 bases that match TRBD1. This CDR3 is built from 14 residues. Per germline, CDR1 DFQATT and CDR2 SNEGSKA (reference sequence). J was trimmed by 5 bases and V by 5 bases; bases with no gene match: 10. The CDR3 DNA reads as TGCAGTGCTTTGACGACAGGGGTGAGGGAGACCCAGTACTTC. It is translated as CSALTTGVRETQYF.

This chain connects TRBV6-2 or TRBV6-3 to TRBJ2-4; possible D gene TRBD1, 5 bases. Germline V gene sequence: CDR1 MNHEY, CDR2 SVGEGT. V lost 8 bases, J lost 8 bases, and 16 bases lay in between. The CDR3 sequence is 13 residues long. Written as DNA, the CDR3 is TGTGCCAGCGAGGACCCTGGGGCACACATTCAGTACTTC. Amino acid sequence: CASEDPGAHIQYF.

Only a few counts were recorded for this clonotype. The rearrangement uses TRBV2 and TRBJ2-2; 8 bases agree with TRBD2. Germline CDR1 reads SNHLY; CDR2 reads FYNNEI. Trimming at V came to 6 bases and at J to 5 bases, leaving 8 bases not matched to a gene. The length of the CDR3 is 15 residues. This CDR3 reads CASRGFGRATGELFF. The CDR3 DNA follows: TGTGCCAGCAGGGGTTTCGGGAGGGCGACCGGGGAGCTGTTTTTT.

This clonotype was observed many times. This chain joins TRBV4-2 and TRBJ2-3; maybe TRBD2 (6 bases). The germline V gene encodes CDR1 LGHNA and CDR2 YNFKEQ. With 1 base removed from V and 2 bases from J, the gap between germline ends came to 13 bases. CDR3 size: 16 residues. The CDR3 sequence: CASSQGPAGNTDTQYF. The CDR3 DNA reads as TGTGCCAGCAGCCAAGGTCCGGCGGGGAACACAGATACGCAGTATTTT.

This clonotype was picked up many times. V and J are TRBV12-3 or TRBV12-4 and TRBJ2-2; D remains unclear. The V end was cut by 8 bases, the J end by 0 bases, with 10 bases between. The CDR3 runs 14 residues. The CDR3 spells CASRKATNTGELFF. CDR3 sequence (DNA): TGTGCCAGCCGGAAGGCAACGAACACCGGGGAGCTGTTTTTT.

The J gene is TRBJ2-1, the V gene TRBV19; D gene ambiguous. This CDR3 is 14 amino acids long. The V gene's germline CDR1 is LNHDA and CDR2 SQIVND (reference sequence). V shed 4 bases and J shed 2 bases, with 9 bases lying between them. The CDR3 region is CASSKPQTYNEQFF. The CDR3 nucleotides read TGTGCCAGTAGTAAGCCTCAAACCTACAATGAGCAGTTCTTC.

This clonotype was seen just once. A junction end diverges from the germline sequence, so it may reflect a read error. The chain couples TRBV7-7 to TRBJ2-2; D is undetermined. Looked up from germline, CDR1 is SSHAT and CDR2 is FNYEAQ (reference sequence). The CDR3 runs to 14 residues. CDR3 protein: CASSLDDYSGELFF. CDR3 nucleotides: TGTGCTAGCAGCTTAGACGATTATAGCGGGGAGCTGTTTTTT.

V is TRBV9 and J is TRBJ2-3; no clear D gene. Trimming removed 2 bases from V and 3 bases from J, with 13 bases in between. CDR3 length equals 15 residues. The V gene's germline CDR1 is SGDLS and CDR2 YYNGEE. The CDR3 region is CASSVRASLTDTQYF. The CDR3 region has the DNA TGTGCCAGCAGCGTCCGGGCTTCACTAACAGATACGCAGTATTTT.

The chain couples TRBV6-4 to TRBJ2-3; D is perhaps TRBD2 (6 bases). Germline V gene data show CDR1 as MRHNA and CDR2 as SNTAGT. The CDR3 is 15 residues long. Trimming left V 6 bases short and J 1 base short, with 14 bases between. CDR3 residues: CASSPGTLRTDTQYF. CDR3 bases: TGTGCCAGCAGCCCCGGGACTCTCCGCACAGATACGCAGTATTTT.

This clonotype was observed a handful of times. The chain couples TRBV11-2 to TRBJ1-1, with 9 bases identical to TRBD1. CDR3 length: 13 residues. The V segment lost 5 bases and the J segment 4 bases; nucleotides outside the gene matches: 2. The V gene's germline CDR1 is SGHAT and CDR2 FQNNGV. CDR3 DNA: TGTGCCAGCAGCGGACAGGGGTTCACTGAAGCTTTCTTT. Translating gives CASSGQGFTEAFF.

The chain joins TRBV7-9 to TRBJ2-2, with no clear D. Per the germline V gene, CDR1 is SEHNR and CDR2 is FQNEAQ (reference sequence). V lost 1 base, J lost 5 bases, and 11 bases lay in between. The CDR3 has 15 amino acids. In DNA, the CDR3 is TGTGCCAGCAGCTTAGTCCCTAGAGTGACCGGGGAGCTGTTTTTT. Amino acids: CASSLVPRVTGELFF.

This clonotype came up many times. The chain carries TRBV29-1 and TRBJ2-3; 9 bases line up with TRBD1. Germline V CDR1 and CDR2: SQVTM, ANQGSEA. The CDR3 length is 13 residues. V shed 7 bases and J 2 bases; nucleotides not matched to a gene: 4. CDR3 loop: CSAGDRDTDTQYF. As DNA, the CDR3 is TGCAGCGCGGGGGACAGGGACACAGATACGCAGTATTTT.

This clonotype was seen more than once but under ten times. This sequence joins TRBV2 and TRBJ2-1; TRBD2 aligns across 10 bases. This CDR3 is 12 amino acids long. The junction had 2 bases not matched to a gene; V was cut back by 2 bases and J by 13 bases. In germline, CDR1 is SNHLY, CDR2 FYNNEI. CDR3 region: CASSESSGRQFF. In DNA form, the CDR3 reads TGTGCCAGCAGTGAATCTAGCGGGAGACAGTTCTTC.

This clonotype was counted only a few times. V gene TRBV3-1 combines with J gene TRBJ1-1; 7 positions agree with TRBD1. Germline lookup yields CDR1 LGHDT and CDR2 YNNKEL (reference sequence). V lost 4 bases and J lost 8; bases outside the gene matches: 10. This CDR3 comprises 14 residues. The CDR3 here is CASSRDLDRTEAFF. The DNA for the CDR3 is TGTGCCAGCAGCCGAGATCTGGACAGGACCGAAGCTTTCTTT.

There are a few counts of this clonotype. V is TRBV5-6 and J is TRBJ1-5; D is unclear. The germline CDR1 and CDR2 sequences are SGHDT and YYEEEE. Trimming took off 2 bases at V and 4 bases at J, with 7 bases between the two ends. The CDR3 consists of 13 residues. CDR3 bases: TGTGCCAGCAGCTTTAAACAGAATCAGCCCCAGCATTTT. Amino acids: CASSFKQNQPQHF.

This clonotype was observed a handful of times. The chain links TRBV28 to TRBJ2-7, with unresolved D. The CDR3 loop spans 16 amino acids. The germline gives CDR1 MDHEN, CDR2 SYDVKM. Trimming cost V 6 bases and J 0 bases, with 18 bases left between them. The CDR3 DNA follows: TGTGCCAGCAGACGTTCCCGGACGACCGTCTCCTACGAGCAGTACTTC. Its translation: CASRRSRTTVSYEQYF.

This clonotype was recorded a few times. J is TRBJ2-5 and V is TRBV18; 7 bases are shared with TRBD1. Germline-derived CDR1 and CDR2 are KGHSH and LQKENI. The CDR3 contains 15 residues. The junction had 7 bases not matched to a gene; V was cut back by 3 bases and J by 3 bases. The CDR3 DNA reads TGTGCCAGCTCACCTCCGACAGGGAGAAAAGAGACCCAGTACTTC. Protein sequence: CASSPPTGRKETQYF. The full variable domain, with the rest looked up from reference TRBV18 and TRBJ2-5, is NAGVMQNPRHLVRRRGQEARLRCSPMKGHSHVYWYRQLPEEGLKFMVYLQKENIIDESGMPKERFSAEFPKEGPSILRIQQVVRGDSAAYFCASSPPTGRKETQYFGPGTRLLVL.

Only a few counts were recorded for this clonotype. The V and J genes are TRBV5-1 and TRBJ2-2; 11 bases fit TRBD2. This CDR3 is 15 amino acids long. Germline assignment: CDR1 SGHRS and CDR2 YFSETQ. The V segment lost 4 bases and the J segment 3 bases; nucleotides outside the gene matches: 2. The CDR3 region has the DNA TGCGCCAGCAGCACTAGCGGGGGTGACACCGGGGAGCTGTTTTTT. This translates into CASSTSGGDTGELFF. Together with reference TRBV5-1 and TRBJ2-2, the CDR3 gives the full variable domain: KAGVTQTPRYLIKTRGQQVTLSCSPISGHRSVSWYQQTPGQGLQFLFEYFSETQRNKGNFPGRFSGRQFSNSRSEMNVSTLELGDSALYLCASSTSGGDTGELFFGEGSRLTVL.